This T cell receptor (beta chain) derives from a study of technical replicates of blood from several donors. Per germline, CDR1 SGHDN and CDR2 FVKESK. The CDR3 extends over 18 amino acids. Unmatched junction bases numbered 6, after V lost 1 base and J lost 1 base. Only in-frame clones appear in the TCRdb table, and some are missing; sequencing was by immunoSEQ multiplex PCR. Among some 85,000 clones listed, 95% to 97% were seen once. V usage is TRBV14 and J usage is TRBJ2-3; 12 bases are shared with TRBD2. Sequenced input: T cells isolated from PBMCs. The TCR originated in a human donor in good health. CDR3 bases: TGTGCCAGCAGCCAAGGGCCGACTAGCGGGAGTCGCACAGATACGCAGTATTTT. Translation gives CASSQGPTSGSRTDTQYF.